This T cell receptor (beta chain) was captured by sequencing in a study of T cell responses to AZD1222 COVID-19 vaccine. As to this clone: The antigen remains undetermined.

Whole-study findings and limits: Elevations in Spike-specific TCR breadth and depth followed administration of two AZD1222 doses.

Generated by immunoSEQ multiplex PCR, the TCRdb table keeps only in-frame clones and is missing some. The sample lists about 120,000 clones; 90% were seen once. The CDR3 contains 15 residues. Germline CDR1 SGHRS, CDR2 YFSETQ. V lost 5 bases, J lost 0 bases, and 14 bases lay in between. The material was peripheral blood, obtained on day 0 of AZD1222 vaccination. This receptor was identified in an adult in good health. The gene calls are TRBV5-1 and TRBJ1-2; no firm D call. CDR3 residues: CASRWAESSNYGYTF. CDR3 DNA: TGCGCCAGCAGGTGGGCCGAAAGCTCTAACTATGGCTACACCTTC.